The rows below give T cell receptor beta chains drawn from one sample of a study of glioma-infiltrating T cells after dendritic cell vaccination. This table comes from immunoSEQ multiplex PCR, and its TCRdb copy is limited to in-frame clones, with some not included. The repertoire has about 92,000 clones, around 84% of them found once; the top ten carry 15% to 19%. Sequenced material: blood, taken before dendritic cell vaccination. The receptors were sampled from a human donor with glioblastoma. CDR3s include the opening cysteine and the closing phenylalanine or tryptophan. The D gene is left open where the match is weak. Not all rows give a size; the values are once, few, many and, for expanded clones, a class.

j_call | v_call | d_call | clone_size | cdr3_length | cdr3_nt | cdr3_aa
TRBJ2-1 | TRBV4-1 | TRBD2 | NA | 17 | TGCGCCAGCAGCCATACCCTAGCGGGAGGGGCCTACAATGAGCAGTTCTTC | CASSHTLAGGAYNEQFF
TRBJ1-2 | TRBV13 | NA | NA | 14 | TGTGCCAGCAGCTTAGGGCAAACTCTCTATGGCTACACCTTC | CASSLGQTLYGYTF
TRBJ2-7 | TRBV19 | TRBD2 | NA | 16 | TGTGCCAGTAGTAGTCGAGGGGCACGGGGGGTGGACGAGCAGTACTTC | CASSSRGARGVDEQYF
TRBJ2-2 | TRBV4-1 | NA | NA | 16 | TGCGCCAGCAGCCGGCCCGGGTCAAAAAACACCGGGGAGCTGTTTTTT | CASSRPGSKNTGELFF
TRBJ2-1 | TRBV7-6 | TRBD2 | NA | 19 | TGTGCCAGCAGCTTAGGGACTAGCGGAGGTCGGAGCTCCTACAATGAGCAGTTCTTC | CASSLGTSGGRSSYNEQFF
TRBJ2-2 | TRBV6-1 | TRBD1 | NA | 13 | TGTGCCAGTAGGGGACAGGGGGGAAGGGAGCTGTTTTTT | CASRGQGGRELFF
TRBJ2-6 | TRBV2 | NA | NA | 17 | TGTGCCAGCAGTGAAGTGGGTTGGAGCTCTGGGGCCAACGTCCTGACTTTC | CASSEVGWSSGANVLTF
TRBJ2-7 | TRBV6-1 | TRBD1 | NA | 11 | TGTGCCAGCCAGACAGGGATTTTACAGTACTTC | CASQTGILQYF
TRBJ2-5 | TRBV29-1 | TRBD2 | NA | 15 | TGCAGCGTCACCAGGTCTAGCGGGAGGGAGGAGACCCAGTACTTC | CSVTRSSGREETQYF
TRBJ2-5 | TRBV27 | TRBD1 | NA | 16 | TGTGCCAGCAGTTTCAGCGGACAGGGCCCCGCGGAGACCCAGTACTTC | CASSFSGQGPAETQYF
TRBJ1-1 | TRBV6-5 | TRBD1 | NA | 16 | TGTGCCAGCAGTTACTTAACAGGGGCTCTGAACACTGAAGCTTTCTTT | CASSYLTGALNTEAFF
TRBJ1-2 | TRBV6-5 | TRBD1 | NA | 15 | TGTGCCAGCAGTTACTCGCGGACAGGGTCTTATGGCTACACCTTC | CASSYSRTGSYGYTF
TRBJ1-1 | TRBV5-1 | NA | NA | 15 | TGCGCCAGCAGCTTGGCCGGGGGAGGGAACACTGAAGCTTTCTTT | CASSLAGGGNTEAFF
TRBJ2-7 | TRBV4-3 | TRBD2 | NA | 17 | TGCGCCAGCAGCCATGCACCTCCGGGACTAGGTTTCTACGAGCAGTACTTC | CASSHAPPGLGFYEQYF
TRBJ1-6 | TRBV6-5 | NA | NA | 13 | TGTGCCAGCAGTTACTCGACAGGTTCACCCCTCCACTTT | CASSYSTGSPLHF
TRBJ1-1 | TRBV27 | NA | NA | 16 | TGTGCCAGCAGACCGGACAGTTCTAGCGGCGACACTGAAGCTTTCTTT | CASRPDSSSGDTEAFF
TRBJ2-2 | TRBV5-6 | NA | once | 12 | TGTGCCAGCAGCTACTACACCGGGGAGCTGTTTTTT | CASSYYTGELFF
TRBJ2-7 | TRBV2 | TRBD2 | NA | 17 | TGTGCCAGCTCCCCCATAGGACTAGCGATTCGAACGGGCGAGCAGTACTTC | CASSPIGLAIRTGEQYF
TRBJ2-7 | TRBV29-1 | TRBD2 | NA | 18 | TGCAGCGTTGAAGATCCCTCTCGGCGGGGGAAGAGCGCCTACGAGCAGTACTTC | CSVEDPSRRGKSAYEQYF
TRBJ1-2 | TRBV4-3 | NA | NA | 16 | TGCGCCAGCAGCCAAGATGGGCCCGACTATAACTATGGCTACACCTTC | CASSQDGPDYNYGYTF
TRBJ2-5 | TRBV11-1 | TRBD2 | NA | 15 | TGTGCCAGCAGCCGAACCGGGACTAGGGGGGAGACCCAGTACTTC | CASSRTGTRGETQYF
TRBJ1-1 | TRBV27 | TRBD1 | few | 16 | TGTGCCAGCAAGGGACGGACAGGGCTACGGAACACTGAAGCTTTCTTT | CASKGRTGLRNTEAFF
TRBJ1-5 | TRBV27 | NA | NA | 12 | TGTGCCAGCAGTCCGGGGGGCAGGCCCCAGCATTTT | CASSPGGRPQHF
TRBJ1-6 | TRBV18 | TRBD1 | NA | 14 | TGTGCCAGCTCACAGACAGGACAGGATTCACCCCTCCACTTT | CASSQTGQDSPLHF
TRBJ2-7 | TRBV5-1 | NA | NA | 12 | TGCGCCAGCGGACGGAACAGGTTCGAGCAGTACTTC | CASGRNRFEQYF
TRBJ2-7 | TRBV7-6 | NA | NA | 14 | TGTGCCAGCAGCTTAGAAGTCAGGGGCTACGAGCAGTACTTC | CASSLEVRGYEQYF
TRBJ1-2 | TRBV7-9 | NA | NA | 12 | TGTGCCAGCAGCAACCCGGAAACAGCAACCCTCTTC | CASSNPETATLF